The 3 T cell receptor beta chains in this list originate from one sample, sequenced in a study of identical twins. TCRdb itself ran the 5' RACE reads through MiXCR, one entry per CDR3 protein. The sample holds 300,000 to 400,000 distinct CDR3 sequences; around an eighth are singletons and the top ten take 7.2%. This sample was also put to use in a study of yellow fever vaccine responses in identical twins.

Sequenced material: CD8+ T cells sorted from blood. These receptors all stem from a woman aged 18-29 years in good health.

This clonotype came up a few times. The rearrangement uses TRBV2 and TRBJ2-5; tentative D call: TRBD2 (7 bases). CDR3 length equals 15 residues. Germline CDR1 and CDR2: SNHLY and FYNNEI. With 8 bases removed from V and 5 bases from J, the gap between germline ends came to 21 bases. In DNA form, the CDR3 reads TGTGCCAGCCAAATGACCGGGGGGCGCAAGGAGACCCAGTACTTC. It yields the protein CASQMTGGRKETQYF.

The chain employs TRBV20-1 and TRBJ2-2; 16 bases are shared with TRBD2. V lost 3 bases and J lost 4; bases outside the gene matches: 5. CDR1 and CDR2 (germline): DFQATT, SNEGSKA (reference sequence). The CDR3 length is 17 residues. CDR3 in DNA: TGCAGTGCTAGGGGACTAGCGGGAGGGCCAGTCACCGGGGAGCTGTTTTTT. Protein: CSARGLAGGPVTGELFF.

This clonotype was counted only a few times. DNA of the CDR3: TGTGCCATCAGTGAGTCGCAGGGGAGAGAGACCCAGTACTTC. Its protein is CAISESQGRETQYF. The rearrangement links TRBV10-3 to TRBJ2-5; TRBD1 might be the D (6 bases). Looked up from germline, CDR1 is ENHRY and CDR2 is SYGVKD. CDR3 length: 14 residues. Trimming shortened V by 0 bases and J by 4 bases, and 9 bases separated the two germline ends.